This is a list of T cell receptor beta chains from one sample in a study of blood T cell repertoires in COVID-19. Clones were read by immunoSEQ multiplex PCR, and TCRdb kept only the in-frame ones, dropping some. The sample lists more than 300,000 clones, roughly nine tenths occurring once. Input material: PBMCs or T cells enriched from blood (not recorded which). Every receptor here comes from a woman in her twenties or thirties who had been exposed to COVID-19. Both conserved end residues are part of each CDR3. Fields, in order: D gene, V gene, J gene, clone size, CDR3 protein, CDR3 DNA. The D gene is left open where the match is weak. For some rows the clone size is stated as once, few or many, or as a class when expanded; others skip it.

d_call: .; v_call: TRBV3-1/TRBV3-2; j_call: TRBJ1-3; clone_size: .; cdr3_aa: CASSQETGPSGNTIYF; cdr3_nt: TGTGCCAGCAGCCAAGAAACAGGGCCCTCTGGAAACACCATATATTTT
d_call: TRBD1; v_call: TRBV12-3/TRBV12-4; j_call: TRBJ1-1; clone_size: once; cdr3_aa: CATGGDSSTEAFF; cdr3_nt: TGTGCCACCGGCGGGGACAGTTCCACTGAAGCTTTCTTT
d_call: TRBD1; v_call: TRBV18; j_call: TRBJ1-2; clone_size: .; cdr3_aa: CASSPDRVDGYTF; cdr3_nt: TGTGCCAGCTCACCGGACAGGGTGGACGGCTACACCTTC
d_call: .; v_call: TRBV20-1; j_call: TRBJ1-1; clone_size: .; cdr3_aa: CSASKGQTEAFF; cdr3_nt: TGCAGTGCTAGTAAAGGACAAACTGAAGCTTTCTTT
d_call: .; v_call: TRBV4-3; j_call: TRBJ2-2; clone_size: once; cdr3_aa: CASSRGAGNTGELFF; cdr3_nt: TGCGCCAGCAGCCGGGGAGCGGGGAACACCGGGGAGCTGTTTTTT
d_call: TRBD1; v_call: TRBV3-1/TRBV3-2; j_call: TRBJ1-1; clone_size: .; cdr3_aa: CASSRGQGVNTEAFF; cdr3_nt: TGTGCCAGCAGCCGGGGCCAGGGGGTAAACACTGAAGCTTTCTTT
d_call: TRBD2; v_call: TRBV4-3; j_call: TRBJ2-7; clone_size: .; cdr3_aa: CASSQGAGGSYEQYF; cdr3_nt: TGCGCCAGCAGCCAAGGGGCGGGGGGTTCCTACGAGCAGTACTTC
d_call: .; v_call: TRBV6-5; j_call: TRBJ2-5; clone_size: .; cdr3_aa: CASSAHSRRQETQYF; cdr3_nt: TGTGCCAGCAGCGCCCATTCGCGAAGACAAGAGACCCAGTACTTC
d_call: .; v_call: TRBV3-1/TRBV3-2; j_call: TRBJ2-6; clone_size: once; cdr3_aa: CASSLLPPGANVLTF; cdr3_nt: TGTGCCAGCAGCCTACTCCCGCCTGGGGCCAACGTCCTGACTTTC
d_call: .; v_call: TRBV3-1/TRBV3-2; j_call: TRBJ2-1; clone_size: .; cdr3_aa: CASSQDRRGALGYEQFF; cdr3_nt: TGTGCCAGCAGCCAAGATCGGCGCGGGGCTCTTGGGTATGAGCAGTTCTTC
d_call: .; v_call: TRBV12-1; j_call: TRBJ2-2; clone_size: once; cdr3_aa: CASSLGQNTGELFF; cdr3_nt: TGTGCCAGCAGCTTAGGACAGAACACCGGGGAGCTGTTTTTT
d_call: TRBD1; v_call: TRBV19; j_call: TRBJ1-6; clone_size: .; cdr3_aa: CASSRGQGAPLHF; cdr3_nt: TGTGCCAGTAGCCGTGGACAGGGCGCACCCCTCCACTTT
d_call: TRBD1; v_call: TRBV4-3; j_call: TRBJ1-2; clone_size: .; cdr3_aa: CASSQDRTGGFNYGYTF; cdr3_nt: TGCGCCAGCAGCCAAGATCGGACAGGGGGTTTTAACTATGGCTACACCTTC
d_call: TRBD1; v_call: TRBV19; j_call: TRBJ2-7; clone_size: .; cdr3_aa: CASSTGTGGTYEQYF; cdr3_nt: TGTGCCAGTAGTACTGGGACAGGGGGAACCTACGAGCAGTACTTC
d_call: .; v_call: TRBV7-8; j_call: TRBJ1-2; clone_size: .; cdr3_aa: CASSLGRFGISIGGAEIGYTF; cdr3_nt: TGTGCCAGCAGCTTAGGTCGATTCGGCATCTCCATCGGAGGGGCCGAGATTGGCTACACCTTC
d_call: TRBD1; v_call: TRBV12-3/TRBV12-4; j_call: TRBJ2-7; clone_size: .; cdr3_aa: CASRGQGVYEQYF; cdr3_nt: TGTGCCAGCAGGGGACAGGGGGTTTACGAGCAGTACTTC
d_call: TRBD1; v_call: TRBV5-6; j_call: TRBJ2-1; clone_size: .; cdr3_aa: CASSHVPGGSYNEQFF; cdr3_nt: TGTGCCAGCAGCCACGTCCCAGGGGGCTCCTACAATGAGCAGTTCTTC
d_call: TRBD1; v_call: TRBV7-9; j_call: TRBJ2-7; clone_size: few; cdr3_aa: CASSLVQGLRAYEQYF; cdr3_nt: TGTGCCAGCAGCTTAGTACAGGGGCTGCGCGCCTACGAGCAGTACTTC
d_call: .; v_call: TRBV6-5; j_call: TRBJ1-2; clone_size: .; cdr3_aa: CASSYPAGGGYTF; cdr3_nt: TGTGCCAGCAGTTACCCAGCGGGGGGTGGCTACACCTTC
d_call: .; v_call: TRBV11-2; j_call: TRBJ2-7; clone_size: .; cdr3_aa: CASSHRLLGSYEQYF; cdr3_nt: TGTGCCAGCAGCCATCGACTATTGGGGTCCTACGAGCAGTACTTC
d_call: TRBD2; v_call: TRBV6-2/TRBV6-3; j_call: TRBJ2-1; clone_size: .; cdr3_aa: CASSYRPRLAGGVDNEQFF; cdr3_nt: TGTGCCAGCAGTTACCGCCCAAGACTAGCGGGGGGGGTTGACAATGAGCAGTTCTTC
d_call: .; v_call: TRBV9; j_call: TRBJ1-5; clone_size: .; cdr3_aa: CASSVAAGSNQPQHF; cdr3_nt: TGTGCCAGCAGCGTAGCGGCAGGGAGCAATCAGCCCCAGCATTTT
d_call: .; v_call: TRBV6-2/TRBV6-3; j_call: TRBJ1-1; clone_size: .; cdr3_aa: CASSTQGRSGAFF; cdr3_nt: TGTGCCAGCAGTACCCAGGGTCGGTCTGGAGCTTTCTTT
d_call: .; v_call: TRBV15; j_call: TRBJ1-2; clone_size: .; cdr3_aa: CATSRGIGRAAGYTF; cdr3_nt: TGTGCCACCAGCAGAGGCATCGGGAGGGCGGCTGGCTACACCTTC
d_call: .; v_call: TRBV7-9; j_call: TRBJ2-2; clone_size: .; cdr3_aa: CASSLRGDGELFF; cdr3_nt: TGTGCCAGCAGCTTGCGGGGAGACGGGGAGCTGTTTTTT
d_call: .; v_call: TRBV18; j_call: TRBJ1-1; clone_size: .; cdr3_aa: CASSPTRYPEAFF; cdr3_nt: TGTGCCAGCTCACCGACCAGGTACCCTGAAGCTTTCTTT
d_call: .; v_call: TRBV7-9; j_call: TRBJ1-5; clone_size: .; cdr3_aa: CASSLGSGRGGNQPQHF; cdr3_nt: TGTGCCAGCAGCTTAGGCTCGGGCAGGGGCGGCAATCAGCCCCAGCATTTT
d_call: TRBD2; v_call: TRBV2; j_call: TRBJ2-3; clone_size: .; cdr3_aa: CASSVPSSGGSTDTQYF; cdr3_nt: TGTGCCAGCAGTGTCCCCTCTAGCGGGGGATCAACAGATACGCAGTATTTT
d_call: .; v_call: TRBV7-9; j_call: TRBJ1-3; clone_size: .; cdr3_aa: CASSLKGLSGNTIYF; cdr3_nt: TGTGCCAGCAGCTTAAAAGGACTCTCTGGAAACACCATATATTTT
d_call: .; v_call: TRBV19; j_call: TRBJ1-5; clone_size: few; cdr3_aa: CASSMSTKPYNQPQHF; cdr3_nt: TGTGCCAGTAGTATGAGCACCAAGCCTTACAATCAGCCCCAGCATTTT
d_call: TRBD1; v_call: TRBV11-2; j_call: TRBJ2-7; clone_size: .; cdr3_aa: CASSFPGQGLIHEQYF; cdr3_nt: TGTGCCAGCAGCTTTCCGGGACAGGGGTTAATCCACGAGCAGTACTTC
d_call: .; v_call: TRBV29-1; j_call: TRBJ1-1; clone_size: .; cdr3_aa: CSVRGVDTEAFF; cdr3_nt: TGCAGCGTAAGGGGTGTGGACACTGAAGCTTTCTTT
d_call: .; v_call: TRBV28; j_call: TRBJ2-1; clone_size: .; cdr3_aa: CASSLTRPYNEQFF; cdr3_nt: TGTGCCAGCAGTCTAACTCGCCCCTACAATGAGCAGTTCTTC
d_call: .; v_call: TRBV7-2; j_call: TRBJ2-2; clone_size: .; cdr3_aa: CASSLSTTAAGELFF; cdr3_nt: TGTGCCAGCAGCTTATCGACTACGGCTGCCGGGGAGCTGTTTTTT
d_call: TRBD2; v_call: TRBV5-4; j_call: TRBJ2-5; clone_size: .; cdr3_aa: CASSLEASGGDQETQYF; cdr3_nt: TGTGCCAGCAGCTTGGAGGCTAGCGGGGGGGACCAAGAGACCCAGTACTTC
d_call: .; v_call: TRBV25-1; j_call: TRBJ2-1; clone_size: .; cdr3_aa: CASSDGGRTTMKQFF; cdr3_nt: TGTGCCAGCAGTGACGGGGGGCGAACTACAATGAAGCAGTTCTTC
d_call: TRBD1; v_call: TRBV19; j_call: TRBJ1-5; clone_size: few; cdr3_aa: CASSRDSPSFLSNQPQHF; cdr3_nt: TGTGCCAGTAGCCGGGACAGTCCCTCCTTCCTTAGCAATCAGCCCCAGCATTTT
d_call: TRBD1; v_call: TRBV2; j_call: TRBJ1-1; clone_size: .; cdr3_aa: CASRPSTGLLEAFF; cdr3_nt: TGTGCCAGCAGACCTTCGACAGGGCTGCTTGAAGCTTTCTTT
d_call: .; v_call: TRBV9; j_call: TRBJ2-3; clone_size: .; cdr3_aa: CASSVEGLPDTQYF; cdr3_nt: TGTGCCAGCAGCGTAGAAGGACTGCCGGATACGCAGTATTTT
d_call: TRBD1; v_call: TRBV5-5; j_call: TRBJ1-5; clone_size: .; cdr3_aa: CASSLRMTGGSNQPQHF; cdr3_nt: TGTGCCAGCAGCTTGCGTATGACAGGGGGAAGCAATCAGCCCCAGCATTTT
d_call: .; v_call: TRBV19; j_call: TRBJ1-1; clone_size: .; cdr3_aa: CASRQGFGLNTEAFF; cdr3_nt: TGTGCCAGTAGGCAGGGGTTTGGGTTGAACACTGAAGCTTTCTTT
d_call: .; v_call: TRBV15; j_call: TRBJ1-2; clone_size: .; cdr3_aa: CATSRDVAAEGTLANYGYTF; cdr3_nt: TGTGCCACCAGCAGAGATGTTGCCGCAGAGGGAACCTTAGCTAACTATGGCTACACCTTC
d_call: .; v_call: TRBV3-1/TRBV3-2; j_call: TRBJ1-1; clone_size: once; cdr3_aa: CASNRGTEAFF; cdr3_nt: TGTGCCAGCAACCGGGGGACTGAAGCTTTCTTT
d_call: .; v_call: TRBV6-5; j_call: TRBJ1-2; clone_size: .; cdr3_aa: CASSYSEEGYGYTF; cdr3_nt: TGTGCCAGCAGTTACTCGGAGGAGGGGTATGGCTACACCTTC
d_call: TRBD1; v_call: TRBV27; j_call: TRBJ1-5; clone_size: .; cdr3_aa: CASSLRGQGQPQHF; cdr3_nt: TGTGCCAGCAGTTTAAGGGGGCAAGGGCAGCCCCAGCATTTT
d_call: .; v_call: TRBV19; j_call: TRBJ2-1; clone_size: .; cdr3_aa: CASSPIPSGNEQFF; cdr3_nt: TGTGCCAGTAGCCCCATACCCTCGGGGAATGAGCAGTTCTTC
d_call: .; v_call: TRBV5-5; j_call: TRBJ2-3; clone_size: .; cdr3_aa: CASSLPSTDTQYF; cdr3_nt: TGTGCCAGCAGCCTACCTAGCACAGATACGCAGTATTTT
d_call: TRBD1; v_call: TRBV6-6; j_call: TRBJ1-2; clone_size: .; cdr3_aa: CASSPDREESGNYGYTF; cdr3_nt: TGTGCCAGCAGTCCCGACAGGGAAGAGTCAGGGAACTATGGCTACACCTTC
d_call: TRBD1; v_call: TRBV11-1; j_call: TRBJ1-1; clone_size: .; cdr3_aa: CASSLTQGYTEAFF; cdr3_nt: TGTGCCAGCAGCTTGACACAGGGGTACACTGAAGCTTTCTTT
d_call: TRBD1; v_call: TRBV7-9; j_call: TRBJ2-1; clone_size: .; cdr3_aa: CASSSGQGAGEQFF; cdr3_nt: TGTGCCAGCAGCTCGGGACAGGGGGCGGGTGAGCAGTTCTTC
d_call: .; v_call: TRBV10-1; j_call: TRBJ1-2; clone_size: .; cdr3_aa: CASTLGQYGYTF; cdr3_nt: TGCGCCAGCACCCTAGGACAGTATGGCTACACCTTC
d_call: TRBD1; v_call: TRBV18; j_call: TRBJ1-2; clone_size: .; cdr3_aa: CASSPRQGLEGYTF; cdr3_nt: TGTGCCAGCTCACCGCGACAGGGCTTGGAGGGCTACACCTTC
d_call: .; v_call: TRBV19; j_call: TRBJ1-4; clone_size: .; cdr3_aa: CASSILRGLTPNEKLFF; cdr3_nt: TGTGCCAGTAGTATTCTGCGGGGATTAACCCCGAATGAAAAACTGTTTTTT
d_call: TRBD2; v_call: TRBV4-2; j_call: TRBJ2-3; clone_size: once; cdr3_aa: CASSSREALTDTQYF; cdr3_nt: TGTGCCAGCAGCTCCCGGGAGGCACTAACAGATACGCAGTATTTT
d_call: .; v_call: TRBV4-3; j_call: TRBJ1-2; clone_size: .; cdr3_aa: CASSQDAPSQRVYGYTF; cdr3_nt: TGCGCCAGCAGCCAAGATGCTCCGAGCCAGCGGGTTTATGGCTACACCTTC
d_call: TRBD1; v_call: TRBV27; j_call: TRBJ1-3; clone_size: .; cdr3_aa: CASSPYGDRLHSGNTIYF; cdr3_nt: TGTGCCAGCAGTCCCTACGGGGACAGGCTCCACTCTGGAAACACCATATATTTT
d_call: .; v_call: TRBV27; j_call: TRBJ2-3; clone_size: .; cdr3_aa: CASSLQGKSTDTQYF; cdr3_nt: TGTGCCAGCAGTTTACAGGGAAAGAGCACAGATACGCAGTATTTT